This TCR beta chain derives from a study of cytomegalovirus exposure and HLA in healthy donors. Study details: A preliminary data release comprised tens of millions of unique TCRs obtained from HLA-typed donors. Study-wide results and caveats: The likely explanation for a cluster of highly shared sequence variants was sequencing artifact.

The primer mix had 60 Vbeta and 13 Jbeta primers. The assay was immunoSEQ multiplex PCR, and TCRdb's table has in-frame clones only and misses some. Across some 82,000 clones, the top ten clones capture about 1.1% of the sample. Worth noting for this clone: Its antigen is still unknown.

The CDR3 contains 13 residues. Trimming cost V 4 bases and J 0 bases, with 5 bases left between them. Germline CDR1 reads SGHTS; CDR2 reads YDEGEE. Sequencing was done on a sample of PBMCs. The origin of this receptor is a young woman in good health and CMV-seronegative. The chain is built from TRBV5-8 and TRBJ1-5; D remains unclear. The chain's CDR3 is CASSPGSNQPQHF. In DNA, the CDR3 is TGTGCCAGCAGCCCGGGTAGCAATCAGCCCCAGCATTTT. The entire variable domain, with the rest obtained from reference TRBV5-8 and TRBJ1-5, is as follows: EAGVTQSPTHLIKTRGQQATLRCSPISGHTSVYWYQQALGLGLQFLLWYDEGEERNRGNFPPRFSGRQFPNYSSELNVNALELEDSALYLCASSPGSNQPQHFGDGTRLSIL.